Each of the 32 T cell receptor beta chains below was sequenced from the same sample in a study of blood T cell repertoires in COVID-19 (dated by TCRdb to 2018 to 2020). The library was made by the immunoSEQ multiplex PCR assay. Entries here come from immuneACCESS through TCRdb and include only in-frame sequences with V and J called. Some clones fail to appear in such tables; in the studies checked, an unresolved V gene covers under half of the shortfall, and the cause of the remainder is unknown. The sample data list some 130,000 clones, and around 80% of these were observed just once. The ten most abundant clones make up under 4.5% of the sample. The sample taken for sequencing was peripheral blood. The source is a man in his sixties with acute or convalescent COVID-19.

The chain links TRBV30 to TRBJ1-1, with a possible D match to TRBD1 (6 bases). The length of the CDR3 is 13 residues. Germline-derived CDR1 and CDR2 are GTSNPN and SVGIG (reference sequence). The V end was cut by 3 bases, the J end by 3 bases, with 11 bases between. CDR3 sequence (DNA): TGTGCCTGGAGGCACAGGGACGACACTGAAGCTTTCTTT. Translation: CAWRHRDDTEAFF.

The genes are TRBV19 and TRBJ2-5, with D possibly matching TRBD1 (5 bases). The germline gives CDR1 LNHDA, CDR2 SQIVND (reference sequence). V was pared by 5 bases and J by 5 bases, with 12 bases between. CDR3 size: 13 residues. In DNA form, the CDR3 reads TGTGCCAGTAGTGTCGGACAACAGGAGACCCAGTACTTC. Residues: CASSVGQQETQYF.

This clone occurred once. V usage is TRBV2 and J usage is TRBJ1-6; D perhaps matches TRBD1 (5 bases). The CDR3 totals 14 residues. Germline V gives CDR1 SNHLY, CDR2 FYNNEI. The ends were cut back, 8 bases at V and 5 bases at J, with 13 bases in the middle. The CDR3 reads CASEAGRNNSPLHF. The CDR3 nucleotides are TGTGCCAGCGAGGCGGGACGGAATAATTCACCCCTCCACTTT.

This chain uses TRBV7-2 with TRBJ1-1, with D unresolved. V dropped 5 bases and J dropped 7 bases, with 8 bases sitting between them. This CDR3 comprises 11 residues. Germline CDR1 reads SGHTA; CDR2 reads FQGNSA. The CDR3 DNA is TGTGCCAGCAGCCCCTTTAGTGAAGCTTTCTTT. Protein: CASSPFSEAFF.

This clone turned up a few times. The chain is built from TRBV21-1 and TRBJ1-4; the table's D call, TRBD1, has no DNA check behind it. TRBV21-1 is labeled a pseudogene. The CDR3 runs 14 residues. CDR3 loop: CASSQKGVDEKLFF. CDR3 nucleotides: TGTGCCAGCAGCCAAAAGGGGGTGGATGAAAAACTGTTTTTT.

This clone has a single count. The chain carries TRBV19 and TRBJ2-1; perhaps TRBD1 as D (6 bases). V lost 9 bases, J lost 0 bases, and 15 bases lay in between. The CDR3 is 15 amino acids. In germline, CDR1 is LNHDA, CDR2 SQIVND (reference sequence). The CDR3 bases are TGTGCCAGCCAACAGGGTCCCGGCTCCTACAATGAGCAGTTCTTC. Residues: CASQQGPGSYNEQFF.

The J gene is TRBJ2-3, the V gene TRBV6-5; 8 nucleotides agree with TRBD2. The CDR3 extends over 13 amino acids. From germline, CDR1 is MNHEY and CDR2 SVGAGI. V lost 6 bases to trimming and J lost 7 bases; unmatched junction nucleotides: 6. The chain's CDR3 is CASRRTSYYTQYF. The CDR3, as DNA: TGTGCCAGCAGGCGGACTAGCTATTATACGCAGTATTTT.

The CDR3 spells CASSRRTDSNQPQHF. Here the CDR3 DNA reads TGTGCCAGTAGTCGGAGGACAGATAGCAATCAGCCCCAGCATTTT. J is TRBJ1-5 and V is TRBV19, with D perhaps matching TRBD1 (6 bases). V lost 5 bases, J lost 0 bases, and 11 bases lay in between. The V gene's germline CDR1 is LNHDA and CDR2 SQIVND (reference sequence). This CDR3 comprises 15 residues.

The chain has TRBV30 and TRBJ1-5; 7 nucleotides agree with TRBD1. The CDR3 covers 15 residues. Losses at the gene ends were 4 bases for V and 7 bases for J; bases not matched to a gene: 13. Germline loops: CDR1 GTSNPN, CDR2 SVGIG (reference sequence). The CDR3: CAWTPDQGGNQPQHF. As DNA, the CDR3 is TGTGCCTGGACCCCAGATCAGGGGGGAAACCAGCCCCAGCATTTT. The variable domain in full, with the rest retrieved from reference TRBV30 and TRBJ1-5, is SQTIHQWPATLVQPVGSPLSLECTVEGTSNPNLYWYRQAAGRGLQLLFYSVGIGQISSEVPQNLSASRPQDRQFILSSKKLLLSDSGFYLCAWTPDQGGNQPQHFGDGTRLSIL.

The CDR3 region has the DNA TGCGCCAGCAGCTATGGGACAGCAACAGATACGCAGTATTTT. Translation gives CASSYGTATDTQYF. The genes are TRBV5-1 and TRBJ2-3; TRBD1 matches 7 bases. The CDR3 contains 14 residues. V trimming: 3 bases; J trimming: 3 bases; junction bases outside the gene matches: 4. The germline CDR1 and CDR2 sequences are SGHRS and YFSETQ.

The chain couples TRBV7-3 to TRBJ2-1; TRBD2 agrees at 16 bases. V gave up 4 bases and J gave up 1 base; unmatched junction bases: 7. Germline CDR1 and CDR2: SGHTA and FQGTGA. CDR3 length: 19 residues. The CDR3 spells CASSSAGLAGGISYNEQFF. CDR3 DNA: TGTGCCAGCAGCTCAGCGGGACTAGCGGGAGGGATTTCCTACAATGAGCAGTTCTTC.

This chain links TRBV27 with TRBJ2-7; maybe TRBD2 (6 bases). The CDR3 has 12 amino acids. Germline V gene lookup returns CDR1 MNHEY and CDR2 SMNVEV (reference sequence). V was trimmed by 7 bases and J by 6 bases, leaving 13 bases between them. CDR3 protein: CASKRVGGEQYF. The DNA for the CDR3 is TGTGCCAGCAAGCGGGTGGGAGGCGAGCAGTACTTC.

The rearrangement links TRBV7-9 to TRBJ2-2; 9 positions match TRBD2. Germline-derived CDR1 and CDR2 are SEHNR and FQNEAQ (reference sequence). This CDR3 has 16 amino acids. The V and J ends lost 5 bases and 4 bases, in that order; junction bases with no gene match: 8. CDR3 DNA: TGTGCCAGCAGCCCCATAGCGGGAGACGTCACCGGGGAGCTGTTTTTT. Amino acid sequence: CASSPIAGDVTGELFF.

This rearrangement joins TRBV6-5 to TRBJ1-5; 7 bases line up with TRBD1. Unmatched junction bases numbered 9, after V lost 9 bases and J lost 7 bases. From germline, CDR1 is MNHEY and CDR2 SVGAGI. This CDR3 has 13 amino acids. The CDR3 DNA reads as TGTGCCAGTGCGACAGGGATCCAACAGCCCCAGCATTTT. This encodes CASATGIQQPQHF.

The chain carries TRBV27 and TRBJ1-1; D is perhaps TRBD1 (6 bases). V lost 2 bases, J lost 6 bases, and 10 bases lay in between. CDR3 length: 13 residues. CDR1 is MNHEY, CDR2 SMNVEV, per germline (reference sequence). In DNA form, the CDR3 reads TGTGCCAGCAGTTTAAGGGCAGGGGCTGAAGCTTTCTTT. Its translation: CASSLRAGAEAFF.

In nucleotides, the CDR3 is TGTGCCACAGTCCCATCTTTTACCCTTCCCTACAATGAGCAGTTCTTC. Amino acid sequence: CATVPSFTLPYNEQFF. This sequence joins TRBV19 and TRBJ2-1; D gene ambiguous. There are 16 residues in the CDR3. CDR1 is LNHDA, CDR2 SQIVND, per germline (reference sequence). Trimming left V 10 bases short and J 2 bases short, with 21 bases between. The entire variable domain, with the rest obtained from reference TRBV19 and TRBJ2-1, is as follows: DGGITQSPKYLFRKEGQNVTLSCEQNLNHDAMYWYRQDPGQGLRLIYYSQIVNDFQKGDIAEGYSVSREKKESFPLTVTSAQKNPTAFYLCATVPSFTLPYNEQFFGPGTRLTVL.

J is TRBJ2-5 and V is TRBV6-5; TRBD1 matches at 8 bases. V lost 5 bases and J lost 0; bases outside the gene matches: 5. The CDR3 sequence is 15 residues long. CDR1 and CDR2 (germline): MNHEY, SVGAGI. The CDR3 protein is CASSPDRGNQETQYF. The CDR3 DNA reads TGTGCCAGCAGTCCCGACAGGGGAAACCAAGAGACCCAGTACTTC.

This clone was observed a few times. V gene TRBV18 combines with J gene TRBJ2-1; 12 positions match TRBD2. The CDR3 extends over 16 amino acids. CDR1 and CDR2 (germline): KGHSH, LQKENI. J gave up 6 bases and V 5 bases, and 8 bases lay outside the gene matches. CDR3 nucleotides: TGTGCCAGCTCATCTGTCGGGACTAGCGGGCTCAATGAGCAGTTCTTC. Its protein product is CASSSVGTSGLNEQFF.

This sequence joins TRBV27 and TRBJ2-7; perhaps TRBD2 as D (5 bases). This CDR3 region has 17 residues. The germline CDR1 and CDR2 sequences are MNHEY and SMNVEV (reference sequence). With 5 bases removed from V and 2 bases from J, the gap between germline ends came to 22 bases. Here the CDR3 DNA reads TGTGCCAGCAGTCTTCTGATACGGGGTAACACGGCCTACGAGCAGTACTTC. Translation: CASSLLIRGNTAYEQYF.

As concerns this clone: Other DNA sequences within the sample encode an identical CDR3. The chain is built from TRBV27 and TRBJ2-7, with D possibly matching TRBD2 (5 bases). The CDR3 is 13 amino acids. V gave up 3 bases and J gave up 4 bases, with 10 bases separating them. Germline CDR1 is MNHEY and CDR2 is SMNVEV (reference sequence). Written as DNA, the CDR3 is TGTGCCAGCAGTTTGATTCGAGGGTACGAGCAGTACTTC. It codes for CASSLIRGYEQYF.

In DNA form, the CDR3 reads TGTGCCAGCAGCTTATACGGGACAGGGAGTGACGAGCAGTACTTC. Translation: CASSLYGTGSDEQYF. This chain joins TRBV7-3 and TRBJ2-7, with 9 bases lining up with TRBD1. Trimming at V came to 2 bases and at J to 5 bases, leaving 7 bases not matched to a gene. The CDR3 has 15 residues. Per germline, CDR1 SGHTA and CDR2 FQGTGA.

The V gene is TRBV27, the J gene TRBJ2-2; D gene ambiguous. Trimming removed 3 bases at V and 8 bases at J, with 25 bases between. Per the germline V gene, CDR1 is MNHEY and CDR2 is SMNVEV (reference sequence). The CDR3 spans 18 residues. For the CDR3, the DNA is TGTGCCAGCAGTTTTAAACTGTTGAGCCCAAGAGGAACGGGGGAGCTGTTTTTT. This translates into CASSFKLLSPRGTGELFF.

The rearrangement links TRBV6-2 or TRBV6-3 to TRBJ1-2; D ambiguous. CDR3 size: 11 residues. The ends were cut back, 5 bases at V and 2 bases at J, with 3 bases in the middle. CDR1 is MNHEY, CDR2 SVGEGT, per germline. Written as DNA, the CDR3 is TGTGCCAGCAGTCCGAACTATGGCTACACCTTC. Translation: CASSPNYGYTF.

V usage is TRBV30 and J usage is TRBJ2-7; 10 nucleotides agree with TRBD2. J gave up 5 bases and V 0 bases, and 10 bases lay outside the gene matches. This CDR3 spans 16 amino acids. Germline CDR1 GTSNPN, CDR2 SVGIG (reference sequence). The CDR3 nucleotides are TGTGCCTGGAGTGTACAGGCTAGCGGGAGACGGAACGAGCAGTACTTC. Translating gives CAWSVQASGRRNEQYF.

This clone appeared a single time. J is TRBJ2-5 and V is TRBV5-4; 8 bases align to TRBD2. CDR1 SGHNT and CDR2 YYREEE come from the germline V gene (reference sequence). This CDR3 comprises 16 residues. V lost 7 bases to trimming and J lost 4 bases; unmatched junction nucleotides: 15. The CDR3 coding sequence is TGTGCCAGCCAGCGGGGACTAGTAAAGTTGGGAGAGACCCAGTACTTC. Its protein product is CASQRGLVKLGETQYF.

This clone showed up just once. V gene TRBV19 combines with J gene TRBJ2-1; tentative D call: TRBD1 (6 bases). Trimming took off 0 bases at V and 0 bases at J, with 12 bases between the two ends. This CDR3 has 17 residues. Germline CDR1 LNHDA, CDR2 SQIVND (reference sequence). CDR3 loop: CASSIEATGSSYNEQFF. As DNA, the CDR3 is TGTGCCAGTAGTATAGAGGCCACAGGGAGCTCCTACAATGAGCAGTTCTTC. Looking up the rest from reference TRBV19 and TRBJ2-1 gives the full variable domain: DGGITQSPKYLFRKEGQNVTLSCEQNLNHDAMYWYRQDPGQGLRLIYYSQIVNDFQKGDIAEGYSVSREKKESFPLTVTSAQKNPTAFYLCASSIEATGSSYNEQFFGPGTRLTVL.

This chain links TRBV4-3 with TRBJ2-7; 8 nucleotides align to TRBD1. Germline CDR1 and CDR2: LGHNA and YSLEER. The CDR3 covers 15 residues. With 8 bases clipped from V and 2 bases from J, the junction kept 11 bases outside the gene matches. The CDR3 loop is CASETSRTGPYEQYF. DNA of the CDR3: TGCGCCAGCGAAACTTCGCGGACAGGGCCCTACGAGCAGTACTTC.

This clone was picked up one time. The chain is built from TRBV14 and TRBJ1-2, with 7 bases fitting TRBD1. The CDR3 has 14 amino acids. V was pared by 4 bases and J by 7 bases, with 9 bases of the junction left unmatched. Germline CDR1 reads SGHDN; CDR2 reads FVKESK. CDR3: CASSPKGADGGYTF. The DNA for the CDR3 is TGTGCCAGCAGCCCGAAGGGGGCTGATGGTGGCTACACCTTC.

This chain uses TRBV11-1 with TRBJ2-1; 9 positions agree with TRBD1. This CDR3 region has 15 residues. With 1 base clipped from V and 4 bases from J, the junction kept 2 bases outside the gene matches. CDR1 is SGHAT, CDR2 FQDESV, per germline (reference sequence). The CDR3 bases are TGTGCCAGCAGCTTAGAGACAGGGGGGTACAATGAGCAGTTCTTC. It codes for CASSLETGGYNEQFF.

The table lists this clone with a few counts. In DNA form, the CDR3 reads TGCGCCAGCAGCTTGGACGCGGGCGCCAACTATGGCTACACCTTC. As protein: CASSLDAGANYGYTF. V gene TRBV5-1 combines with J gene TRBJ1-2; D not resolved. This CDR3 comprises 15 residues. In germline, CDR1 is SGHRS, CDR2 YFSETQ. Trimming cost V 0 bases and J 2 bases, with 11 bases left between them.

The gene calls are TRBV28 and TRBJ2-5; D is ambiguous. Germline CDR1 reads MDHEN; CDR2 reads SYDVKM. Trimming removed 3 bases at V and 7 bases at J, with 12 bases between. This CDR3 is built from 13 residues. CDR3 bases: TGTGCCAGCAGTTTTGGAACCCCAGGGACCCAGTACTTC. Its protein is CASSFGTPGTQYF.

This chain joins TRBV9 and TRBJ2-7, with 10 nucleotides matching TRBD2. The germline CDR1 and CDR2 sequences are SGDLS and YYNGEE. CDR3 size: 15 residues. Losses at the gene ends were 0 bases for V and 4 bases for J; bases not matched to a gene: 4. CDR3 sequence (DNA): TGTGCCAGCAGCGTAGAAGGGACTAGCGAATACGAGCAGTACTTC. Its translation is CASSVEGTSEYEQYF.